The sequence of this TCR beta chain was determined in a study of Graves' ophthalmopathy and Graves' hyperthyroidism. This clonotype has ten or more counts. The authors amplified TCR beta CDR3 regions from RNA transcripts. First-round RT-PCR with HTBI primers preceded a second-round multiplex PCR. From the multiplex PCR reads, TCRdb called clonotypes with MiXCR, one entry per CDR3 protein. The repertoire includes a few hundred thousand distinct CDR3 sequences, 15% of them detected once, and 7% sits in the top ten. The germline V gene has CDR1 MNHEY and CDR2 SMNVEV (reference sequence). V dropped 6 bases and J dropped 0 bases, with 12 bases sitting between them. CDR3 size: 14 residues.

This chain connects TRBV27 to TRBJ2-7; D remains unclear. This clonotype was sampled from a woman younger than 35 with stable Graves' hyperthyroidism. The sequenced sample consisted of peripheral blood. The CDR3: CASRPSTASYEQYF. The CDR3, as DNA: TGTGCCAGCAGACCCTCAACTGCCTCCTACGAGCAGTACTTC.